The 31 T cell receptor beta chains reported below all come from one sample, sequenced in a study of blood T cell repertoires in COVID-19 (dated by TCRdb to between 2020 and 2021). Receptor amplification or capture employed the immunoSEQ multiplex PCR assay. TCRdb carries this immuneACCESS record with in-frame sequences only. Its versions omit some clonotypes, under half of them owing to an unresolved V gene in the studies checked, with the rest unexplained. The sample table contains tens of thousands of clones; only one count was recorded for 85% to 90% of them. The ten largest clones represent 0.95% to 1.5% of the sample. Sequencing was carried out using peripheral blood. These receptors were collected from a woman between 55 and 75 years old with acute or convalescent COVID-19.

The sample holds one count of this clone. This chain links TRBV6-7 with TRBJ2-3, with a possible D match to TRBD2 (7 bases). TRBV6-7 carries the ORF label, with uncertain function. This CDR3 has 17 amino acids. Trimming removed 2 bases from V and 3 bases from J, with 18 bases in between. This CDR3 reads CASSYRGLQGGTDTQYF. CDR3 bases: TGTGCCAGCAGTTACAGGGGCCTACAGGGAGGGACAGATACGCAGTATTTT.

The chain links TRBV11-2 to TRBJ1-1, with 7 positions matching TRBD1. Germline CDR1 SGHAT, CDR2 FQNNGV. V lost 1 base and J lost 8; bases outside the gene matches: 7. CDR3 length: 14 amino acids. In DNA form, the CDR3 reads TGTGCCAGCAGCTTAGGGGGGACAGCAGGAGAAGCTTTCTTT. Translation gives CASSLGGTAGEAFF. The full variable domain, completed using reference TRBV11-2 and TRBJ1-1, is EAGVAQSPRYKIIEKRQSVAFWCNPISGHATLYWYQQILGQGPKLLIQFQNNGVVDDSQLPKDRFSAERLKGVDSTLKIQPAKLEDSAVYLCASSLGGTAGEAFFGQGTRLTVV.

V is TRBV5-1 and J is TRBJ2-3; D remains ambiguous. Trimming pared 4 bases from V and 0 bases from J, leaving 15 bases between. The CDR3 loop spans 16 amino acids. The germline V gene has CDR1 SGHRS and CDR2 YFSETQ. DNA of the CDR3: TGCGCCAGCAGCCTCCGACACCGAACTAGCACAGATACGCAGTATTTT. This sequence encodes CASSLRHRTSTDTQYF.

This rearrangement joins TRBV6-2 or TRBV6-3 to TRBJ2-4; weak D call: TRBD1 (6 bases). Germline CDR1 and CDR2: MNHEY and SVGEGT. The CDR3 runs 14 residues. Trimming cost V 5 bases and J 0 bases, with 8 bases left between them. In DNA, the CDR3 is TGTGCCAGCAGTCTGGACAGAGCCAAAAACATTCAGTACTTC. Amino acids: CASSLDRAKNIQYF.

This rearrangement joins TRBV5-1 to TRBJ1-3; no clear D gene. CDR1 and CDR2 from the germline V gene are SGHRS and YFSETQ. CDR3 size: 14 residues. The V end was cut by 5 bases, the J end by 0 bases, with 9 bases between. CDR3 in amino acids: CASREGYSGNTIYF. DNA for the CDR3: TGCGCCAGCAGGGAGGGCTACTCTGGAAACACCATATATTTT.

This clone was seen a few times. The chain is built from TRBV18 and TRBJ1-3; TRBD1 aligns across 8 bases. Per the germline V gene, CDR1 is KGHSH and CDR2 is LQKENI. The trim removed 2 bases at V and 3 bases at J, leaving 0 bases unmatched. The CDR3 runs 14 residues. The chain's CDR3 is CASSPGQGGNTIYF. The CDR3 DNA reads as TGTGCCAGCTCACCAGGACAGGGTGGAAACACCATATATTTT.

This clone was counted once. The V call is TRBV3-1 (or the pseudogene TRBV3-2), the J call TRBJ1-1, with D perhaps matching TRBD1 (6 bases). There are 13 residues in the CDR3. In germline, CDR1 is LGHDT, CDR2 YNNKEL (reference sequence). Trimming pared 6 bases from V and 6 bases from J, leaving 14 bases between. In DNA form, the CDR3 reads TGTGCCAGCAGTCGGGACACCCAGTCTGAAGCTTTCTTT. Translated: CASSRDTQSEAFF.

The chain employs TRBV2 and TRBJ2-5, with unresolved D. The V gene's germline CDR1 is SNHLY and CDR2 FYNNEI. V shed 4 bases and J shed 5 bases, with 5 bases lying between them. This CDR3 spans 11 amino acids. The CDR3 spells CASSVGETQYF. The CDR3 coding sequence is TGTGCCAGCAGTGTCGGGGAGACCCAGTACTTC.

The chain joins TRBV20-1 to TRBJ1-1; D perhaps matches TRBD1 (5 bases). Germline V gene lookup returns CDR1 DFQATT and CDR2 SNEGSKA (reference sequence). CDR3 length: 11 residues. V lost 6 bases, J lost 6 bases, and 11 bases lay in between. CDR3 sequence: CSAGGTSEAFF. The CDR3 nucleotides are TGCAGTGCCGGGGGGACGTCTGAAGCTTTCTTT.

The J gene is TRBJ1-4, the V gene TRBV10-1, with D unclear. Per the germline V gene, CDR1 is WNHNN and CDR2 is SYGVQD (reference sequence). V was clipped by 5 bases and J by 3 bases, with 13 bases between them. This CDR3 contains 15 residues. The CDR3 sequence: CASSSGESANEKLFF. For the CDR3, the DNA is TGCGCCAGCAGTTCGGGAGAGTCGGCTAATGAAAAACTGTTTTTT.

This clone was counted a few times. The CDR3 here is CASSLALGRASNTGELFF. The CDR3 coding sequence is TGTGCCAGCAGCTTAGCGTTGGGCAGGGCCTCGAACACCGGGGAGCTGTTTTTT. The chain couples TRBV7-2 to TRBJ2-2, with D perhaps matching TRBD1 (5 bases). V shed 0 bases and J shed 0 bases, with 14 bases lying between them. There are 18 residues in the CDR3. The V gene's germline CDR1 is SGHTA and CDR2 FQGNSA.

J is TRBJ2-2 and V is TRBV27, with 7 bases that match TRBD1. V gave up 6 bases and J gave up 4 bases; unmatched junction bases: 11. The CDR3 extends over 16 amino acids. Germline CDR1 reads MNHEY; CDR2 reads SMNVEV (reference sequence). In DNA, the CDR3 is TGTGCCAGCAGCCAACCGGACAGGTCCGGCACCGGGGAGCTGTTTTTT. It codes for CASSQPDRSGTGELFF.

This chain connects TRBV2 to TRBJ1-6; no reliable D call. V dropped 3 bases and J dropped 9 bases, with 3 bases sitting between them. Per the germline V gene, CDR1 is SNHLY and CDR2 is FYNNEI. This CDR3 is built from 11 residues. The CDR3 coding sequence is TGTGCCAGCAGTGATCTTTCACCCCTCCACTTT. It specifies CASSDLSPLHF.

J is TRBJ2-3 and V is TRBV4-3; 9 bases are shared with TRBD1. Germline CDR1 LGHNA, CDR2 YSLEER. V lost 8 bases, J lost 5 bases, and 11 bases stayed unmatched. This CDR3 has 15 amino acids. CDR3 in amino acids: CASGPRDRVEDTQYF. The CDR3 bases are TGCGCCAGCGGACCCCGGGACAGGGTCGAAGATACGCAGTATTTT.

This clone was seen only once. For the CDR3, the DNA is TGTGCCAGCAGGGGAACAGGGTACAAGGGCCAGCCCCAGCATTTT. Protein product: CASRGTGYKGQPQHF. The rearrangement joins TRBV2 to TRBJ1-5; weak D call: TRBD1 (6 bases). CDR1 is SNHLY, CDR2 FYNNEI, per germline. Trimming pared 6 bases from V and 7 bases from J, leaving 19 bases between. The CDR3 totals 15 residues.

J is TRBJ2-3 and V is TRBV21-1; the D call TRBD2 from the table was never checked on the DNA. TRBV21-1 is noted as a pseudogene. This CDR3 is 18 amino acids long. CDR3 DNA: TGTGCCAGCAGCAAAGGGAATACTGAGCGGGGGGGCAAGGCGACGCAGTATTTT. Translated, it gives CASSKGNTERGGKATQYF.

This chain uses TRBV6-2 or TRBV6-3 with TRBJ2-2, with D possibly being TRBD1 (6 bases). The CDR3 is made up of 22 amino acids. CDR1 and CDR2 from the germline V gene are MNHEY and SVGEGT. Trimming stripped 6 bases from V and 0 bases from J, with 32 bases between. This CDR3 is CASSRSRRTGSRGGPNTGELFF. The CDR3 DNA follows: TGTGCCAGCAGCCGGTCACGACGTACAGGGAGCCGCGGCGGACCGAACACCGGGGAGCTGTTTTTT.

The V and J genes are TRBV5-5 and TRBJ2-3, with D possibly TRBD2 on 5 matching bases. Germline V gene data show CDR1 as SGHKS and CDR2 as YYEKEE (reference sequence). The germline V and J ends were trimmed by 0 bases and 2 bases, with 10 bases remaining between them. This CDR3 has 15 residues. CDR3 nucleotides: TGTGCCAGCAGCTTGGAAGGACTCTTCACAGATACGCAGTATTTT. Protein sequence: CASSLEGLFTDTQYF.

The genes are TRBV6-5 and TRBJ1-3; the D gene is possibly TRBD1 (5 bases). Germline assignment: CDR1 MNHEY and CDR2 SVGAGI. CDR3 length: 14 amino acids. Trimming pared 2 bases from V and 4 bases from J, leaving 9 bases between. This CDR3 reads CASSYVAGGNTIYF. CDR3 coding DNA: TGTGCCAGCAGTTACGTGGCAGGGGGAAACACCATATATTTT.

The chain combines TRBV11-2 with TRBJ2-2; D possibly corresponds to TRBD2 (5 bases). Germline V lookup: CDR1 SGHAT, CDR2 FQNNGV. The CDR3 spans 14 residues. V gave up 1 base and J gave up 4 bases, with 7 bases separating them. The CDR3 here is CASSLVTSTGELFF. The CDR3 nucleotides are TGTGCCAGCAGCTTAGTAACTAGCACCGGGGAGCTGTTTTTT.

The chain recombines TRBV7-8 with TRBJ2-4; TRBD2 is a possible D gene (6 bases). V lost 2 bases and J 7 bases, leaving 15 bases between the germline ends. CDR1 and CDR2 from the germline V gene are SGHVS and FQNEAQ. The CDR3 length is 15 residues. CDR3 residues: CASSLFAGTGNIQYF. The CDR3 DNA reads TGTGCCAGCAGCTTATTCGCCGGGACTGGGAACATTCAGTACTTC. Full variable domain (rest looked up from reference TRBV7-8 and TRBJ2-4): GAGVSQSPRYKVAKRGQDVALRCDPISGHVSLFWYQQALGQGPEFLTYFQNEAQLDKSGLPSDRFFAERPEGSVSTLKIQRTQQEDSAVYLCASSLFAGTGNIQYFGAGTRLSVL.

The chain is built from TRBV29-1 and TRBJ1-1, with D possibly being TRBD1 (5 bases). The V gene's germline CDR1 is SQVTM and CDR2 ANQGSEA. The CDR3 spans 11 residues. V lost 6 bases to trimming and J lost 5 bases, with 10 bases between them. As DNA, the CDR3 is TGCAGCGTCGGTAGGGGAACTGAAGCTTTCTTT. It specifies CSVGRGTEAFF.

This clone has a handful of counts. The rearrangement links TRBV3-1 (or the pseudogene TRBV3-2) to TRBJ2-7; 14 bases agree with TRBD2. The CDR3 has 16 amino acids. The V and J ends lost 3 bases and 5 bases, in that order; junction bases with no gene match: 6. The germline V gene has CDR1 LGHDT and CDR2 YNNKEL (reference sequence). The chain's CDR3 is CASSQGLAGVDNEQYV. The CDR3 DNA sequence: TGTGCCAGCAGCCAGGGACTAGCGGGAGTGGATAACGAGCAGTACGTC.

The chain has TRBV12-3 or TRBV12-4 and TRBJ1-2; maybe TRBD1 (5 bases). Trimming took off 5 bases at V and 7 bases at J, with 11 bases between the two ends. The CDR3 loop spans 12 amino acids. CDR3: CASSASGSGYTF. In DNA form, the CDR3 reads TGTGCCAGCAGTGCCTCAGGGTCTGGCTACACCTTC.

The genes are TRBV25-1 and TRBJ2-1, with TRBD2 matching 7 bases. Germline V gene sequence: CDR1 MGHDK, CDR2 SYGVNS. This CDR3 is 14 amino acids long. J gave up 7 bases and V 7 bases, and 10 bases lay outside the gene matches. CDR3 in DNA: TGTGCCAGCAAGTTAGCGGGCTTGGGGAATGAGCAGTTCTTC. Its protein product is CASKLAGLGNEQFF.

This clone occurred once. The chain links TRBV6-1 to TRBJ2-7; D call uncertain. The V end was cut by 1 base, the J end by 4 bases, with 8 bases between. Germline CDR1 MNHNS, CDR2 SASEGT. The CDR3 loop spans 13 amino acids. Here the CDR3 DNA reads TGTGCCAGCAGTGAAGATTTGCGATACGAGCAGTACGTC. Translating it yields CASSEDLRYEQYV.

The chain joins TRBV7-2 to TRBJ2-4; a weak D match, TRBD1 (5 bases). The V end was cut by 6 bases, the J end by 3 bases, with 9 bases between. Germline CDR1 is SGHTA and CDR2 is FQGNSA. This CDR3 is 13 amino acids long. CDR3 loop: CASSTGDKNIQYF. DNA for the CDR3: TGTGCCAGCAGTACAGGAGACAAAAACATTCAGTACTTC.

This CDR3 reads CATRFGGGYTF. The CDR3 region has the DNA TGTGCCACCAGATTCGGGGGAGGCTACACCTTC. V usage is TRBV10-3 and J usage is TRBJ1-2, with D maybe TRBD1 (5 bases). Germline V gene sequence: CDR1 ENHRY, CDR2 SYGVKD. V was pared by 10 bases and J by 8 bases, with 14 bases between. The CDR3 runs 11 residues.

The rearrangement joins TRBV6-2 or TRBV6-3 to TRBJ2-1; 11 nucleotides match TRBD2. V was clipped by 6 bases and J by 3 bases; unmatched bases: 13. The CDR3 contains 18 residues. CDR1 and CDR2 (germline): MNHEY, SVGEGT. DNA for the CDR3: TGTGCCAGCAGCGGCGACAGGGCCGGGACTAGCGGCTACAATGAGCAGTTCTTC. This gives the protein CASSGDRAGTSGYNEQFF.

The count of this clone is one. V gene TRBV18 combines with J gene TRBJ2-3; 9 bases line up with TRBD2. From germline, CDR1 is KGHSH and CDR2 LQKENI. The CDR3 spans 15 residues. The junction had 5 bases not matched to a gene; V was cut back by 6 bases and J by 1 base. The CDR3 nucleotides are TGTGCCAGCTCGGTAGCGGGGGCCCGCACAGATACGCAGTATTTT. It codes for CASSVAGARTDTQYF.

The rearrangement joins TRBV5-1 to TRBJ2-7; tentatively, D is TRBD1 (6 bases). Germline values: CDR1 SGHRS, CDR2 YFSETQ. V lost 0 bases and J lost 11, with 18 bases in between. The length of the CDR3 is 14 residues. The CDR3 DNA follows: TGCGCCAGCAGCTTGGAGCAGGGGCCCCTTCCTGAGTACGTC. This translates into CASSLEQGPLPEYV.